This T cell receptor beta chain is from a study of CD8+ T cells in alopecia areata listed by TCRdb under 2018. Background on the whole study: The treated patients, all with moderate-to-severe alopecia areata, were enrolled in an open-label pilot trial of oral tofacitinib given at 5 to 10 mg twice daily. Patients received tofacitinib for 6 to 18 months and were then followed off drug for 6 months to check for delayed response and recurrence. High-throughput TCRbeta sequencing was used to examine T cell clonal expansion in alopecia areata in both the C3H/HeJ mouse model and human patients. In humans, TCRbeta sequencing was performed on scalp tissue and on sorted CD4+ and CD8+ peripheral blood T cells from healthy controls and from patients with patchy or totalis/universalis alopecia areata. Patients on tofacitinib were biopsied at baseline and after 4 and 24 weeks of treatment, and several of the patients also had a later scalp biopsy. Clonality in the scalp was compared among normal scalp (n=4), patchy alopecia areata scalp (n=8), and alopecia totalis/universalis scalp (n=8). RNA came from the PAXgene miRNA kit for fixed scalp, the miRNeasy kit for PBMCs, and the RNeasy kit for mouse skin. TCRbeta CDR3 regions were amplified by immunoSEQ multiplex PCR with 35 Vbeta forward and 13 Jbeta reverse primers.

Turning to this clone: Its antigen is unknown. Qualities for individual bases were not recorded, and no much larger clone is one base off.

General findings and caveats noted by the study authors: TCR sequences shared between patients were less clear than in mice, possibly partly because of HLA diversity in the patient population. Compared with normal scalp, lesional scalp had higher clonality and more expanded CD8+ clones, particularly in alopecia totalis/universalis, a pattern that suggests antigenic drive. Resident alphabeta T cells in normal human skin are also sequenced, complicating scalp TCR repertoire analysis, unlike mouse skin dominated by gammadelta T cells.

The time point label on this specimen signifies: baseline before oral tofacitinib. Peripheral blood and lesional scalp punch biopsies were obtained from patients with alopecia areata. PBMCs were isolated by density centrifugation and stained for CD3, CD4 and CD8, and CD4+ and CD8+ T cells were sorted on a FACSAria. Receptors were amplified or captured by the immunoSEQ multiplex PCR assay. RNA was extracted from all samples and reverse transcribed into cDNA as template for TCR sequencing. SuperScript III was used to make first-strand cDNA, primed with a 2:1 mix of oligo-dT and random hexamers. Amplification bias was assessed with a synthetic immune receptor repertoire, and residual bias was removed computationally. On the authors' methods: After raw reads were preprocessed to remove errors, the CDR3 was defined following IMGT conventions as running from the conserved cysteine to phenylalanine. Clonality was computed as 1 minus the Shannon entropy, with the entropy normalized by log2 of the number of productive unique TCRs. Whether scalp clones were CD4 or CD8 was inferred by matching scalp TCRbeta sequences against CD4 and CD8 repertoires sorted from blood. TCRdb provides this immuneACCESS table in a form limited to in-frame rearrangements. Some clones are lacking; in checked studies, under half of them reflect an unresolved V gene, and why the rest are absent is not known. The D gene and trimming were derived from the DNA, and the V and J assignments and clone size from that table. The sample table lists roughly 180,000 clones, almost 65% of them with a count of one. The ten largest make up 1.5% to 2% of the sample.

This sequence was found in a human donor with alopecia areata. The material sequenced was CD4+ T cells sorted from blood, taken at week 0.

CDR3 reads: CAWSVLGFDSPLHF. The DNA sequence reads TGTGCCTGGAGTGTACTAGGCTTCGATTCACCCCTCCACTTT. The rearrangement combines TRBV30 with TRBJ1-6; there is no confident call for the D gene. The germline ends are 11 bases apart after V is trimmed by 0 bases and J by 8 bases. CDR1 and CDR2 are read off the germline V gene (reference sequence) as GTSNPN and SVGIG. Its CDR3 holds 14 amino acids, cysteine through phenylalanine. The CDR3 DNA has 42 bases and is translated from base 1.